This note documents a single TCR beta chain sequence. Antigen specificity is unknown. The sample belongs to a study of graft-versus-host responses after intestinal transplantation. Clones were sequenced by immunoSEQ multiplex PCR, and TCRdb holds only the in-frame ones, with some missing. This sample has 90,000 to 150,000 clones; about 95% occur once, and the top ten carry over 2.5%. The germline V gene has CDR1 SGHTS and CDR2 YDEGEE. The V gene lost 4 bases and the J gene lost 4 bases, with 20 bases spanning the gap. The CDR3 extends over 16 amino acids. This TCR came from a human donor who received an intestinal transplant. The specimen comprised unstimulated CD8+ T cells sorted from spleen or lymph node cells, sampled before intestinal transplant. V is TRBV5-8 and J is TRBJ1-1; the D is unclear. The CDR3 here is CASSDPVGVSGTEAFF. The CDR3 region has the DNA TGTGCCAGCAGCGATCCAGTTGGAGTGAGTGGCACTGAAGCTTTCTTT.